Below, 17 T cell receptor beta chains from the same sample are listed, as sequenced in a study of blood T cell repertoires in COVID-19. Clones were read by immunoSEQ multiplex PCR, and TCRdb kept only the in-frame ones, dropping some. The sample lists roughly 48,000 clones, around four fifths occurring once. The specimen sequenced was peripheral blood. These receptors all stem from a human donor in a cohort sampled during active COVID-19.

The chain uses TRBV12-5 and TRBJ2-3; D gene unclear. The germline V and J ends were trimmed by 1 base and 0 bases, with 2 bases remaining between them. Looked up from germline, CDR1 is LGHNT and CDR2 is FRNRAP. The CDR3 is made up of 13 amino acids. CDR3 DNA: TGTGCTAGTGGTTTGGCTAGCACAGATACGCAGTATTTT. It yields the protein CASGLASTDTQYF.

The J gene is TRBJ2-3, the V gene TRBV5-1, with 12 bases aligning to TRBD2. This CDR3 spans 16 amino acids. Trimming at V came to 2 bases and at J to 3 bases, leaving 4 bases not matched to a gene. Germline V gene data show CDR1 as SGHRS and CDR2 as YFSETQ. DNA for the CDR3: TGCGCCAGCAGCTTTGGACTAGCGGGGATGACAGATACGCAGTATTTT. It codes for CASSFGLAGMTDTQYF.

The chain employs TRBV24-1 and TRBJ2-3; TRBD2 agrees at 12 bases. This CDR3 comprises 16 residues. CDR1 and CDR2 from the germline V gene are KGHDR and SFDVKD. J was trimmed by 4 bases and V by 4 bases; bases with no gene match: 5. CDR3 sequence: CATSDWTSGAADTQYF. CDR3 coding DNA: TGTGCCACCAGTGACTGGACTAGCGGGGCGGCAGATACGCAGTATTTT.

This rearrangement joins TRBV7-2 to TRBJ2-2; no definite D call. Germline CDR1 reads SGHTA; CDR2 reads FQGNSA. This CDR3 spans 15 amino acids. Trimming pared 1 base from V and 0 bases from J, leaving 6 bases between. The CDR3 DNA is TGTGCCAGCAGCTTAGAACACACGAACACCGGGGAGCTGTTTTTT. Amino acid sequence: CASSLEHTNTGELFF.

This clone appeared a few times. The CDR3 DNA reads as TGTGCCAGCGACCCGCCGGGGATTTACACCGGGGAGCTGTTTTTT. Protein: CASDPPGIYTGELFF. V gene TRBV7-8 combines with J gene TRBJ2-2; a possible D gene is TRBD2 (5 bases). Per the germline V gene, CDR1 is SGHVS and CDR2 is FQNEAQ. Deletions cut 8 bases from V and 3 bases from J, with 16 bases between. The CDR3 has 15 residues.

The chain carries TRBV2 and TRBJ1-1; D possibly corresponds to TRBD1 (5 bases). This CDR3 region has 17 residues. Germline lookup yields CDR1 SNHLY and CDR2 FYNNEI. V was cut by 5 bases and J by 0 bases, with 19 bases left in between. The CDR3 DNA sequence: TGTGCCAGCAGTCAGATCTCAGGGAGGGGTATGAACACTGAAGCTTTCTTT. Protein product: CASSQISGRGMNTEAFF.

The chain links TRBV19 to TRBJ1-5; no clear D gene. CDR3 length: 14 residues. With 5 bases removed from V and 0 bases from J, the gap between germline ends came to 8 bases. CDR1 is LNHDA, CDR2 SQIVND, per germline (reference sequence). For the CDR3, the DNA is TGTGCCAGTAGTCCCTACTCTAGCAATCAGCCCCAGCATTTT. This translates into CASSPYSSNQPQHF. The full variable domain, completed using reference TRBV19 and TRBJ1-5, is DGGITQSPKYLFRKEGQNVTLSCEQNLNHDAMYWYRQDPGQGLRLIYYSQIVNDFQKGDIAEGYSVSREKKESFPLTVTSAQKNPTAFYLCASSPYSSNQPQHFGDGTRLSIL.

The chain carries TRBV11-2 and TRBJ1-2; 7 nucleotides line up with TRBD1. Trimming removed 2 bases from V and 8 bases from J; junction bases left unmatched: 2. Germline V gene sequence: CDR1 SGHAT, CDR2 FQNNGV. The CDR3 consists of 12 residues. The CDR3 DNA follows: TGTGCCAGCAGCTTACAGGGGGGAGGCTACACCTTC. It encodes CASSLQGGGYTF.

This clone has just a few counts. The chain joins TRBV6-6 to TRBJ1-5; TRBD1 agrees at 7 bases. This CDR3 region has 14 residues. Germline CDR1 is MNHNY and CDR2 is SVGAGI (reference sequence). The V and J ends lost 6 bases and 8 bases, in that order; junction bases with no gene match: 10. The CDR3 DNA sequence: TGTGCCAGCAGCCGAGGACAGGCAGGGGAGCCCCAGCATTTT. It codes for CASSRGQAGEPQHF.

This clone occurred a few times. The J gene is TRBJ1-1, the V gene TRBV9; tentatively, D is TRBD1 (5 bases). Germline loops: CDR1 SGDLS, CDR2 YYNGEE. The CDR3 loop spans 14 amino acids. V was clipped by 1 base and J by 1 base, with 8 bases between them. Here the CDR3 DNA reads TGTGCCAGCAGCGTAAAAGGGGCGAACACTGAAGCTTTCTTT. It codes for CASSVKGANTEAFF. Together with reference TRBV9 and TRBJ1-1, the CDR3 gives the full variable domain: DSGVTQTPKHLITATGQRVTLRCSPRSGDLSVYWYQQSLDQGLQFLIQYYNGEERAKGNILERFSAQQFPDLHSELNLSSLELGDSALYFCASSVKGANTEAFFGQGTRLTVV.

The chain uses TRBV27 and TRBJ1-6; D perhaps matches TRBD1 (6 bases). This CDR3 region has 15 residues. V was cut by 3 bases and J by 2 bases, with 8 bases left in between. Germline values: CDR1 MNHEY, CDR2 SMNVEV (reference sequence). The CDR3 DNA reads as TGTGCCAGCAGTTTGGACAGCGCCTATAATTCACCCCTCCACTTT. Protein: CASSLDSAYNSPLHF.

The chain uses TRBV12-5 and TRBJ2-2; weak D call: TRBD2 (6 bases). Trimming stripped 7 bases from V and 1 base from J, with 13 bases between. The CDR3 extends over 15 amino acids. The germline CDR1 and CDR2 sequences are LGHNT and FRNRAP. The CDR3 sequence is CASAREEGNTGELFF. The CDR3 nucleotides read TGTGCTAGTGCCCGAGAGGAGGGGAACACCGGGGAGCTGTTTTTT.

The chain combines TRBV3-1 (or the pseudogene TRBV3-2) with TRBJ1-1; D remains unclear. The CDR3 contains 18 residues. Germline V lookup: CDR1 LGHDT, CDR2 YNNKEL (reference sequence). Trimming stripped 0 bases from V and 0 bases from J, with 17 bases between. The CDR3 loop is CASSQDQRRLVMNTEAFF. The CDR3 region has the DNA TGTGCCAGCAGCCAAGATCAGAGGAGGCTAGTAATGAACACTGAAGCTTTCTTT.

This clone showed up just a few times. CDR3 sequence: CASSRLGTGGINTF. The CDR3 bases are TGTGCCAGCAGTCGCCTCGGGACAGGGGGCATAAACACCTTC. This chain links TRBV27 with TRBJ1-2; 12 bases line up with TRBD1. The ends lost 5 bases at V and 12 bases at J; junction bases unmatched: 10. The length of the CDR3 is 14 residues. From germline, CDR1 is MNHEY and CDR2 SMNVEV (reference sequence).

The chain recombines TRBV5-1 with TRBJ1-3; 9 bases agree with TRBD1. CDR3 length: 15 amino acids. V lost 3 bases, J lost 4 bases, and 5 bases stayed unmatched. CDR1 and CDR2 (germline): SGHRS, YFSETQ. The CDR3 loop reads CASSSGTGSGNTIYF. As DNA, the CDR3 is TGCGCCAGCAGCTCCGGGACAGGGTCCGGAAACACCATATATTTT.

This rearrangement joins TRBV4-2 to TRBJ2-7; perhaps TRBD2 as D (5 bases). The V and J ends lost 4 bases and 2 bases respectively, with 12 bases between them. The CDR3 totals 14 residues. CDR1 is LGHNA, CDR2 YNFKEQ, per germline. CDR3 coding DNA: TGTGCCAGCAGCCCCCGGCAGGAGGCCTACGAGCAGTACTTC. This gives the protein CASSPRQEAYEQYF.

This chain uses TRBV18 with TRBJ2-3; 9 bases are a match to TRBD2. Trimming took 2 bases from V and 2 from J; bases not matched to a gene: 5. From germline, CDR1 is KGHSH and CDR2 LQKENI. The CDR3 runs 16 residues. CDR3 region: CASSPSRTSVTDTQYF. DNA for the CDR3: TGTGCCAGCTCACCATCCAGGACTAGCGTCACAGATACGCAGTATTTT.